These 25 T cell receptor beta chains share one sample of origin, sequenced in a study of shared clonotypes between healthy human individuals. The repertoire was sequenced with immunoSEQ multiplex PCR; TCRdb's copy has only in-frame clones and lacks some. The sample yields 630,000 or so clones, more than 95% seen once. Naive CD8 populations comprised CD45RO-negative cells positively selected for CCR7, excluding terminally differentiated effector memory CD45RA+ cells. Source material: naive CD8+ T cells sorted from blood. All receptors derive from a man under 40 in good health.

The rearrangement uses TRBV7-2 and TRBJ2-4; 7 bases fit TRBD2. The CDR3 runs 12 residues. The trim removed 4 bases at V and 6 bases at J, leaving 0 bases unmatched. Per germline, CDR1 SGHTA and CDR2 FQGNSA. This CDR3 reads CASSWGGNIQYF. DNA for the CDR3: TGTGCCAGCAGCTGGGGGGGAAACATTCAGTACTTC.

This clone was seen more than once but under ten times. This sample also contains other DNA sequences that code for the same CDR3. This chain uses TRBV2 with TRBJ2-7, with TRBD1 matching 8 bases. CDR1 is SNHLY and CDR2 is FYNNEI in the germline V gene. The CDR3 has 13 residues. V lost 5 bases to trimming and J lost 4 bases; unmatched junction nucleotides: 4. CDR3 in amino acids: CASSRTGTYEQYF. CDR3 nucleotide sequence: TGTGCCAGCAGTAGGACAGGGACTTACGAGCAGTACTTC.

V usage is TRBV7-9 and J usage is TRBJ2-1, with D hard to call. Germline V gene data show CDR1 as SEHNR and CDR2 as FQNEAQ (reference sequence). The CDR3 loop spans 12 amino acids. The V gene lost 6 bases and the J gene lost 8 bases, with 11 bases spanning the gap. CDR3: CASRSIRDEQFF. The CDR3 DNA reads TGTGCCAGCAGGTCGATTAGAGATGAGCAGTTCTTC.

The chain is built from TRBV5-4 and TRBJ2-7; either TRBD1 or TRBD2 may supply D (5 bases each). The germline gives CDR1 SGHNT, CDR2 YYREEE (reference sequence). V was trimmed by 4 bases and J by 0 bases, leaving 11 bases between them. The CDR3 consists of 14 residues. The CDR3 coding sequence is TGTGCCAGCAGCAGTGGGACGGTCTCCTACGAGCAGTACTTC. Translating it yields CASSSGTVSYEQYF.

This chain joins TRBV18 and TRBJ2-7; possible D gene TRBD2, 5 bases. The CDR3 runs to 13 residues. The V gene's germline CDR1 is KGHSH and CDR2 LQKENI. Trimming removed 4 bases from V and 1 base from J, with 8 bases in between. The CDR3 is CASSRRESYEQYF. The CDR3 nucleotides read TGTGCCAGCTCACGAAGGGAGTCCTACGAGCAGTACTTC.

The chain uses TRBV27 and TRBJ2-7; D possibly uses TRBD1 or TRBD2 (5 bases each). This CDR3 has 14 amino acids. Germline CDR1 is MNHEY and CDR2 is SMNVEV (reference sequence). V shed 7 bases and J shed 0 bases, with 13 bases lying between them. The CDR3: CASMGLAGSYEQYF. CDR3 DNA: TGTGCCAGCATGGGGCTAGCAGGCTCCTACGAGCAGTACTTC.

The chain carries TRBV27 and TRBJ2-1; 9 nucleotides match TRBD2. The CDR3 contains 14 residues. V shed 5 bases, J shed 4 bases, and the junction held 3 bases outside the gene matches. The germline gives CDR1 MNHEY, CDR2 SMNVEV (reference sequence). The CDR3 protein is CASSSGLAYNEQFF. The CDR3 nucleotides are TGTGCCAGCAGTAGCGGACTAGCGTACAATGAGCAGTTCTTC.

This rearrangement joins TRBV7-8 to TRBJ2-1; tentatively, D is TRBD1 or TRBD2 (6 bases each). Germline assignment: CDR1 SGHVS and CDR2 FQNEAQ. V was pared by 4 bases and J by 10 bases, with 14 bases between. The CDR3 sequence is 13 residues long. CDR3 sequence: CASSSIRGEEQFF. CDR3 nucleotides: TGTGCCAGCAGCTCCATAAGGGGGGAGGAGCAGTTCTTC. Based on the CDR3 plus reference TRBV7-8 and TRBJ2-1, the full variable domain is GAGVSQSPRYKVAKRGQDVALRCDPISGHVSLFWYQQALGQGPEFLTYFQNEAQLDKSGLPSDRFFAERPEGSVSTLKIQRTQQEDSAVYLCASSSIRGEEQFFGPGTRLTVL.

This clone was seen a single time. The V and J genes are TRBV7-9 and TRBJ2-7; 8 bases are a match to TRBD1. CDR3 size: 14 residues. The ends lost 6 bases at V and 2 bases at J; junction bases unmatched: 6. Germline values: CDR1 SEHNR, CDR2 FQNEAQ (reference sequence). This CDR3 reads CASSPRGRPYEQYF. The DNA for the CDR3 is TGTGCCAGCAGTCCCAGGGGGCGACCCTACGAGCAGTACTTC.

V and J are TRBV5-1 and TRBJ2-7, with D possibly called TRBD1 or TRBD2 (5 bases each). The CDR3 consists of 13 residues. Germline CDR1 and CDR2: SGHRS and YFSETQ. V was pared by 1 base and J by 7 bases, with 12 bases between. CDR3 region: CASSLRGPSEQYF. Written as DNA, the CDR3 is TGCGCCAGCAGCTTGAGGGGACCGAGTGAGCAGTACTTC.

The J gene is TRBJ2-1, the V gene TRBV27, with 7 bases identical to TRBD2. Germline-derived CDR1 and CDR2 are MNHEY and SMNVEV (reference sequence). V shed 4 bases, J shed 10 bases, and the junction held 10 bases outside the gene matches. The CDR3 runs 14 residues. The CDR3 DNA reads TGTGCCAGCAGTTCCGGACTAGTTTCGGTCGAGCAGTTCTTC. As protein: CASSSGLVSVEQFF.

This sequence joins TRBV5-5 and TRBJ2-1; no reliable D call. Germline lookup yields CDR1 SGHKS and CDR2 YYEKEE (reference sequence). Trimming pared 1 base from V and 4 bases from J, leaving 12 bases between. The CDR3 runs to 15 residues. The CDR3 loop is CASSLSSRPYNEQFF. The CDR3 DNA sequence: TGTGCCAGCAGCTTGTCCTCGCGCCCGTACAATGAGCAGTTCTTC.

This rearrangement joins TRBV6-6 to TRBJ2-5; D not resolved. This CDR3 contains 14 residues. Germline V gene lookup returns CDR1 MNHNY and CDR2 SVGAGI (reference sequence). Between the trimmed V and J ends, which lost 0 bases and 4 bases, there was a span of 9 bases. In DNA, the CDR3 is TGTGCCAGCAGTTACTCGAAGAGTGCAGAGACCCAGTACTTC. Protein sequence: CASSYSKSAETQYF.

The CDR3 loop is CASSRLAAGGQPQHF. DNA of the CDR3: TGCGCCAGCAGCCGCCTCGCGGCAGGAGGACAGCCCCAGCATTTT. V is TRBV4-1 and J is TRBJ1-5; D not certain. V was trimmed by 4 bases and J by 7 bases, leaving 17 bases between them. The CDR3 totals 15 residues. The V gene's germline CDR1 is MGHRA and CDR2 YSYEKL.

The chain links TRBV4-1 to TRBJ2-5; maybe TRBD2 (5 bases). This CDR3 has 13 residues. V shed 3 bases and J shed 2 bases, with 7 bases lying between them. Germline CDR1 is MGHRA and CDR2 is YSYEKL. CDR3 sequence reads: CASSQRVQETQYF. The CDR3 region has the DNA TGCGCCAGCAGCCAGCGGGTTCAAGAGACCCAGTACTTC.

The chain is built from TRBV15 and TRBJ1-5; the match to TRBD1 covers 7 bases. With 5 bases clipped from V and 6 bases from J, the junction kept 10 bases outside the gene matches. The CDR3 is made up of 15 amino acids. Germline CDR1 and CDR2: LNHNV and YYDKDF (reference sequence). The CDR3 coding sequence is TGTGCCACCAGCGGCCCGACAGGGTCCGGTCAGCCCCAGCATTTT. Translation gives CATSGPTGSGQPQHF.

Regarding this clone: At one boundary the junction diverges from the germline segment, which might be a read error. The CDR3 nucleotides are TGTGCCAGCAGTTACAAAGATCAGGGGGCGCGGGTCTTC. It encodes CASSYKDQGARVF. V usage is TRBV6-5 and J usage is TRBJ2-1; 8 bases line up with TRBD1. The CDR3 is 13 amino acids. CDR1 and CDR2 from the germline V gene are MNHEY and SVGAGI.

The rearrangement uses TRBV18 and TRBJ2-6, with TRBD2 matching over 8 bases. Germline CDR1 and CDR2: KGHSH and LQKENI. The V and J ends lost 3 bases and 4 bases, in that order; junction bases with no gene match: 2. This CDR3 is 15 amino acids long. The CDR3 spells CASSPWTSGANVLTF. The CDR3 bases are TGTGCCAGCTCACCTTGGACTAGCGGGGCCAACGTCCTGACTTTC.

This chain connects TRBV27 to TRBJ1-2; 8 bases fit TRBD1. Trimming removed 5 bases from V and 4 bases from J; junction bases left unmatched: 9. The CDR3 has 15 amino acids. Germline-derived CDR1 and CDR2 are MNHEY and SMNVEV (reference sequence). In nucleotides, the CDR3 is TGTGCCAGCAGTCTTACATCAGGACAGGGCTATGGCTACACCTTC. Encoded protein: CASSLTSGQGYGYTF.

J is TRBJ2-3 and V is TRBV5-1; D gene ambiguous. V lost 6 bases, J lost 0 bases, and 5 bases lay in between. The V gene's germline CDR1 is SGHRS and CDR2 YFSETQ. This CDR3 has 12 residues. CDR3 coding DNA: TGCGCCAGCATGGGCAGCACAGATACGCAGTATTTT. Amino acids: CASMGSTDTQYF.

This chain links TRBV7-3 with TRBJ1-5, with D perhaps TRBD1 (5 bases). Germline assignment: CDR1 SGHTA and CDR2 FQGTGA. V lost 1 base, J lost 0 bases, and 10 bases lay in between. This CDR3 is built from 16 residues. The CDR3 here is CASSLNRLDSNQPQHF. CDR3 bases: TGTGCCAGCAGCTTAAACAGGCTAGATAGCAATCAGCCCCAGCATTTT.

The CDR3 is CASSEELQGSYNEQFF. DNA for the CDR3: TGTGCCAGCAGTGAAGAATTACAGGGGTCTTACAATGAGCAGTTCTTC. The chain couples TRBV2 to TRBJ2-1; 7 positions agree with TRBD1. The CDR3 is 16 residues long. Germline V gives CDR1 SNHLY, CDR2 FYNNEI. V lost 1 base, J lost 4 bases, and 7 bases stayed unmatched.

The genes are TRBV29-1 and TRBJ2-7; 11 nucleotides align to TRBD1. Trimming cost V 1 base and J 2 bases; bases outside gene matches: 4. From germline, CDR1 is SQVTM and CDR2 ANQGSEA. The CDR3 totals 15 residues. The CDR3 here is CSVEGGQGGPYEQYF. CDR3 bases: TGCAGCGTTGAAGGGGGACAGGGGGGGCCCTACGAGCAGTACTTC.

Written as DNA, the CDR3 is TGTGCCAGCAGTTCTCCAAGGACCCAATCGAACACTGAAGCTTTCTTT. It specifies CASSSPRTQSNTEAFF. V gene TRBV28 combines with J gene TRBJ1-1; D gene ambiguous. There are 16 residues in the CDR3. Trimming removed 4 bases at V and 1 base at J, with 16 bases between. The germline gives CDR1 MDHEN, CDR2 SYDVKM.

The genes are TRBV28 and TRBJ2-1; D not resolved. Germline CDR1 reads MDHEN; CDR2 reads SYDVKM. The CDR3 sequence is 14 residues long. The chain's CDR3 is CATSYRSSYNEQFF. CDR3 sequence (DNA): TGTGCAACAAGCTACCGGAGCTCCTACAATGAGCAGTTCTTC. Supplemented by reference TRBV28 and TRBJ2-1, the full variable domain reads DVKVTQSSRYLVKRTGEKVFLECVQDMDHENMFWYRQDPGLGLRLIYFSYDVKMKEKGDIPEGYSVSREKKERFSLILESASTNQTSMYLCATSYRSSYNEQFFGPGTRLTVL.